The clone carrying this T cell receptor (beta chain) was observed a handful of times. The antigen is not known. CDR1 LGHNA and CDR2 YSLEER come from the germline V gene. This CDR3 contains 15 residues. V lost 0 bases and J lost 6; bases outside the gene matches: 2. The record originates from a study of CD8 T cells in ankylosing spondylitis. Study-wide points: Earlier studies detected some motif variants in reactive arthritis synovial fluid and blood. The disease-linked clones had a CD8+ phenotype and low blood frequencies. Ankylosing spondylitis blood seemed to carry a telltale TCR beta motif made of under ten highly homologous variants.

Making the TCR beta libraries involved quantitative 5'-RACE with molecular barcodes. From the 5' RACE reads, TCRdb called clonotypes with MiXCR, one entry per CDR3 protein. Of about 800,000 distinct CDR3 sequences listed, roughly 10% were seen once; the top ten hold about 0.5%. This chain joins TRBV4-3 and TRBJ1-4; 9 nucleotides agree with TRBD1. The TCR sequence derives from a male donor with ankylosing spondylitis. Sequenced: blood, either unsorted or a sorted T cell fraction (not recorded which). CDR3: CASSQDRQGDEKLFF. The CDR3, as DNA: TGCGCCAGCAGCCAAGATAGACAGGGGGATGAAAAACTGTTTTTT.